The entry below describes one TCR beta chain. The repertoire was sequenced with immunoSEQ multiplex PCR; TCRdb's copy has only in-frame clones and lacks some. The sample has about 130,000 clones, roughly three quarters seen once; the top ten hold 1.5% to 2%. The CDR3 is 18 amino acids. Germline V lookup: CDR1 MNHNS, CDR2 SASEGT. V dropped 0 bases and J dropped 6; count of bases not matched to a gene: 10. The data were obtained in a study of blood T cell repertoires in COVID-19. The material sequenced was peripheral blood. J is TRBJ2-2 and V is TRBV6-1; TRBD2 matches at 10 bases. The origin of this receptor is a woman in her sixties or seventies with acute or convalescent COVID-19. The CDR3 nucleotides are TGTGCCAGCAGTGAAGCCTTGGGAGCGGGGGGGCTCGCCGGGGAGCTGTTTTTT. Protein: CASSEALGAGGLAGELFF.